The rows below give T cell receptor beta chains drawn from one sample of a study of blood T cell repertoires in COVID-19. The method was immunoSEQ multiplex PCR; TCRdb's version includes in-frame clones alone and lacks a portion of them. The table records 93,000 or so clones, 88% of them present only once. Sequences were obtained from peripheral blood. The receptors originated from a human donor in a cohort sampled during active COVID-19. CDR3s include the opening cysteine and the closing phenylalanine or tryptophan. D genes are given only for firm matches. Clone size, where shown, is once, few, many, or a class for clones that have expanded.

abundance: few
d_gene: TRBD2
j_gene: TRBJ2-3
v_gene: TRBV18
CDR3aa: CASSPGPGLAAYSTDTQYF
CDR3nt: TGTGCCAGCTCACCAGGCCCGGGACTAGCGGCCTATAGCACAGATACGCAGTATTTT

abundance: NA
d_gene: TRBD1
j_gene: TRBJ2-1
v_gene: TRBV29-1
CDR3aa: CSVAPGQGIPNEQFF
CDR3nt: TGCAGCGTTGCTCCGGGACAGGGTATCCCCAATGAGCAGTTCTTC

abundance: once
d_gene: NA
j_gene: TRBJ2-3
v_gene: TRBV10-3
CDR3aa: CATARDWSDTQYF
CDR3nt: TGTGCCACCGCACGGGACTGGTCAGATACGCAGTATTTT

abundance: few
d_gene: TRBD1
j_gene: TRBJ1-6
v_gene: TRBV18
CDR3aa: CASSPLGQGADSPLHF
CDR3nt: TGTGCCAGCTCACCCCTGGGACAGGGGGCTGATTCACCCCTCCACTTT

abundance: NA
d_gene: NA
j_gene: TRBJ1-2
v_gene: TRBV5-1
CDR3aa: CASSLTGPTNYGYTF
CDR3nt: TGCGCCAGCAGCTTGACAGGCCCAACTAACTATGGCTACACCTTC

abundance: NA
d_gene: TRBD1
j_gene: TRBJ1-2
v_gene: TRBV6-5
CDR3aa: CASSYRPRDRPYGYTF
CDR3nt: TGTGCCAGCAGTTACAGACCTCGGGACAGGCCTTATGGCTACACCTTC

abundance: NA
d_gene: TRBD1
j_gene: TRBJ2-7
v_gene: TRBV19
CDR3aa: CASSLQGGYEQYF
CDR3nt: TGTGCCAGTAGCCTACAGGGGGGTTACGAGCAGTACTTC

abundance: NA
d_gene: NA
j_gene: TRBJ2-7
v_gene: TRBV20-1
CDR3aa: CSASGAVSQGEQYF
CDR3nt: TGCAGTGCTAGTGGGGCCGTGTCCCAGGGGGAGCAGTACTTC

abundance: NA
d_gene: TRBD1
j_gene: TRBJ2-5
v_gene: TRBV27
CDR3aa: CASRDTGEETQYF
CDR3nt: TGTGCCAGCAGGGATACAGGGGAAGAGACCCAGTACTTC

abundance: NA
d_gene: NA
j_gene: TRBJ1-5
v_gene: TRBV9
CDR3aa: CASSVGQGYNQPQHF
CDR3nt: TGTGCCAGCAGCGTAGGGCAGGGGTACAATCAGCCCCAGCATTTT

abundance: NA
d_gene: NA
j_gene: TRBJ1-3
v_gene: TRBV6-5
CDR3aa: CASSSPSGNTIYF
CDR3nt: TGTGCCAGCAGTTCCCCATCTGGAAACACCATATATTTT

abundance: NA
d_gene: NA
j_gene: TRBJ2-1
v_gene: TRBV5-1
CDR3aa: CASRLESGVKDEQFF
CDR3nt: TGCGCCAGCAGACTGGAATCGGGGGTAAAGGATGAGCAGTTCTTC

abundance: NA
d_gene: NA
j_gene: TRBJ2-3
v_gene: TRBV2
CDR3aa: CASSYGDTQYF
CDR3nt: TGTGCCAGCAGTTACGGGGATACGCAGTATTTT

abundance: NA
d_gene: NA
j_gene: TRBJ2-1
v_gene: TRBV30
CDR3aa: CAWSVGEHNEQFF
CDR3nt: TGTGCCTGGAGTGTAGGAGAGCACAATGAGCAGTTCTTC

abundance: NA
d_gene: NA
j_gene: TRBJ1-1
v_gene: TRBV7-9
CDR3aa: CASSLSRGMNTEAFF
CDR3nt: TGTGCCAGCAGCTTAAGCAGGGGCATGAACACTGAAGCTTTCTTT

abundance: NA
d_gene: NA
j_gene: TRBJ1-6
v_gene: TRBV27
CDR3aa: CASSLRSLPSSYNSPLHF
CDR3nt: TGTGCCAGCAGTCTCCGTTCCCTTCCTAGCTCCTATAATTCACCCCTCCACTTT

abundance: NA
d_gene: NA
j_gene: TRBJ2-3
v_gene: TRBV14
CDR3aa: CASSPGSNTQYF
CDR3nt: TGTGCCAGCAGCCCCGGGAGTAATACGCAGTATTTT

abundance: NA
d_gene: TRBD1
j_gene: TRBJ2-2
v_gene: TRBV5-6
CDR3aa: CASSIGGPQGAYTGELFF
CDR3nt: TGTGCCAGCAGCATCGGGGGTCCGCAGGGGGCTTACACCGGGGAGCTGTTTTTT

abundance: NA
d_gene: NA
j_gene: TRBJ2-1
v_gene: TRBV11-3
CDR3aa: CASSLRGTDYNEQFF
CDR3nt: TGTGCCAGCAGCTTGCGAGGGACTGACTACAATGAGCAGTTCTTC

abundance: NA
d_gene: NA
j_gene: TRBJ2-1
v_gene: TRBV25-1
CDR3aa: CASSEYKGLQGEQFF
CDR3nt: TGTGCCAGCAGTGAATACAAGGGACTACAGGGTGAGCAGTTCTTC

abundance: few
d_gene: TRBD2
j_gene: TRBJ2-1
v_gene: TRBV10-1
CDR3aa: CASSDLAGGYNEQFF
CDR3nt: TGCGCCAGCAGTGATCTAGCGGGGGGATACAATGAGCAGTTCTTC

abundance: NA
d_gene: TRBD2
j_gene: TRBJ2-7
v_gene: TRBV10-1
CDR3aa: CASSAVAGGSEQYF
CDR3nt: TGCGCCAGCAGTGCCGTGGCGGGAGGGTCCGAGCAGTACTTC

abundance: NA
d_gene: NA
j_gene: TRBJ2-1
v_gene: TRBV24-1
CDR3aa: CATSGTWGTVEQFF
CDR3nt: TGTGCCACCAGCGGGACATGGGGAACCGTTGAGCAGTTCTTC

abundance: NA
d_gene: NA
j_gene: TRBJ2-2
v_gene: TRBV9
CDR3aa: CASSARSNTGELFF
CDR3nt: TGTGCCAGCAGCGCCAGGTCGAACACCGGGGAGCTGTTTTTT

abundance: NA
d_gene: NA
j_gene: TRBJ1-2
v_gene: TRBV5-3
CDR3aa: CARSPGRGGIINSYGYTF
CDR3nt: TGTGCCAGAAGCCCGGGGAGGGGGGGAATCATAAATAGCTATGGCTACACCTTC

abundance: NA
d_gene: TRBD2
j_gene: TRBJ2-4
v_gene: TRBV29-1
CDR3aa: CSVGVSGGAKNIQYF
CDR3nt: TGCAGCGTTGGCGTTAGCGGGGGAGCCAAAAACATTCAGTACTTC

abundance: NA
d_gene: TRBD1
j_gene: TRBJ1-2
v_gene: TRBV25-1
CDR3aa: CASSESGGIPGYTF
CDR3nt: TGTGCCAGCAGTGAATCAGGGGGTATTCCTGGCTACACCTTC

abundance: NA
d_gene: NA
j_gene: TRBJ2-3
v_gene: TRBV6-5
CDR3aa: CASTRGLPSTDTQYF
CDR3nt: TGTGCCAGCACCAGGGGACTACCGAGCACAGATACGCAGTATTTT

abundance: NA
d_gene: TRBD1
j_gene: TRBJ1-2
v_gene: TRBV5-5
CDR3aa: CASSLGTGGNYGYTF
CDR3nt: TGTGCCAGCAGCTTGGGGACAGGGGGTAACTATGGCTACACCTTC

abundance: NA
d_gene: NA
j_gene: TRBJ1-2
v_gene: TRBV28
CDR3aa: CASSFLGANYGYTF
CDR3nt: TGTGCCAGCAGTTTTCTAGGGGCTAACTATGGCTACACCTTC

abundance: NA
d_gene: TRBD1
j_gene: TRBJ2-3
v_gene: TRBV4-3
CDR3aa: CASSQGFSLDRNIYADTQYF
CDR3nt: TGCGCCAGCAGCCAAGGTTTTTCCCTGGACAGGAATATTTACGCAGATACGCAGTATTTT

abundance: NA
d_gene: NA
j_gene: TRBJ2-1
v_gene: TRBV7-3
CDR3aa: CASSSPSRGDPQQFF
CDR3nt: TGTGCCAGCAGCTCCCCGAGCAGGGGAGATCCTCAGCAGTTCTTC

abundance: NA
d_gene: TRBD2
j_gene: TRBJ2-7
v_gene: TRBV19
CDR3aa: CASGAGAKSSYEQYF
CDR3nt: TGTGCCAGTGGAGCGGGAGCTAAAAGCTCCTACGAGCAGTACTTC

abundance: NA
d_gene: NA
j_gene: TRBJ1-6
v_gene: TRBV4-2
CDR3aa: CASSQGRPQEYNSPLHF
CDR3nt: TGTGCCAGCAGCCAAGGCCGACCACAGGAGTATAATTCACCCCTCCACTTT

abundance: NA
d_gene: TRBD1
j_gene: TRBJ1-1
v_gene: TRBV6-5
CDR3aa: CASSYPGQGARGAFF
CDR3nt: TGTGCCAGCAGTTACCCGGGACAGGGGGCGAGGGGAGCTTTCTTT

abundance: NA
d_gene: NA
j_gene: TRBJ1-4
v_gene: TRBV7-9
CDR3aa: CASSLVANTATNEKLFF
CDR3nt: TGTGCCAGCAGCTTAGTAGCTAACACCGCAACTAATGAAAAACTGTTTTTT

abundance: NA
d_gene: TRBD1
j_gene: TRBJ2-7
v_gene: TRBV3-1/TRBV3-2
CDR3aa: CASSQHLGTESTYEQYF
CDR3nt: TGTGCCAGCAGCCAACATCTCGGGACAGAGAGTACCTACGAGCAGTACTTC

abundance: NA
d_gene: NA
j_gene: TRBJ2-1
v_gene: TRBV27
CDR3aa: CASTRTGGAANEQFF
CDR3nt: TGTGCCAGCACACGTACGGGGGGCGCAGCAAATGAGCAGTTCTTC

abundance: NA
d_gene: TRBD2
j_gene: TRBJ2-3
v_gene: TRBV7-2
CDR3aa: CASSSTSVRSF
CDR3nt: TGTGCCAGCAGCTCGACTAGCGTACGGTCTTTT

abundance: NA
d_gene: TRBD1
j_gene: TRBJ2-7
v_gene: TRBV5-6
CDR3aa: CASSLEGTGLFEQYF
CDR3nt: TGTGCCAGCAGCTTGGAGGGGACAGGGTTGTTCGAGCAGTACTTC

abundance: NA
d_gene: NA
j_gene: TRBJ1-4
v_gene: TRBV27
CDR3aa: CASSLSGAGFEKLFF
CDR3nt: TGTGCCAGCAGTTTGTCAGGGGCAGGGTTCGAAAAACTGTTTTTT

abundance: NA
d_gene: TRBD2
j_gene: TRBJ2-1
v_gene: TRBV15
CDR3aa: CATSKRLAGAHEQFF
CDR3nt: TGTGCCACCAGCAAACGACTAGCGGGAGCCCATGAGCAGTTCTTC

abundance: NA
d_gene: NA
j_gene: TRBJ1-1
v_gene: TRBV30
CDR3aa: CAWRRSASNTEAFF
CDR3nt: TGTGCCTGGAGGAGGTCCGCGTCGAACACTGAAGCTTTCTTT

abundance: NA
d_gene: NA
j_gene: TRBJ1-1
v_gene: TRBV7-2
CDR3aa: CASSFIGGGVTEAFF
CDR3nt: TGTGCCAGCAGCTTCATAGGGGGTGGGGTCACTGAAGCTTTCTTT

abundance: NA
d_gene: TRBD2
j_gene: TRBJ2-5
v_gene: TRBV2
CDR3aa: CASSEWASGETQYF
CDR3nt: TGTGCCAGCAGTGAATGGGCTAGCGGAGAGACCCAGTACTTC

abundance: few
d_gene: NA
j_gene: TRBJ1-2
v_gene: TRBV4-2
CDR3aa: CASSQAGGTNYGYTF
CDR3nt: TGTGCCAGCAGCCAAGCCGGGGGAACTAACTATGGCTACACCTTC

abundance: once
d_gene: NA
j_gene: TRBJ1-2
v_gene: TRBV7-2
CDR3aa: CASSWRTQSDYTF
CDR3nt: TGTGCCAGCAGCTGGAGGACCCAAAGCGACTACACCTTC

abundance: NA
d_gene: NA
j_gene: TRBJ1-4
v_gene: TRBV5-1
CDR3aa: CASSLAQGSNEKLFF
CDR3nt: TGCGCCAGCAGCTTGGCGCAGGGGAGTAATGAAAAACTGTTTTTT

abundance: NA
d_gene: TRBD1
j_gene: TRBJ2-1
v_gene: TRBV30
CDR3aa: CASDRGPPNYEQFF
CDR3nt: TGTGCCAGTGACAGGGGACCCCCTAATTATGAGCAGTTCTTC

abundance: NA
d_gene: TRBD1
j_gene: TRBJ2-2
v_gene: TRBV4-2
CDR3aa: CASSRDRTLTGELFF
CDR3nt: TGTGCCAGCAGCCGGGACAGGACCCTCACCGGGGAGCTGTTTTTT

abundance: NA
d_gene: NA
j_gene: TRBJ1-4
v_gene: TRBV3-1/TRBV3-2
CDR3aa: CASSTRGVGRGEKLFF
CDR3nt: TGTGCCAGCAGCACCCGGGGAGTAGGGCGTGGTGAAAAACTGTTTTTT

abundance: NA
d_gene: TRBD1
j_gene: TRBJ1-2
v_gene: TRBV27
CDR3aa: CASSLSFNRGRSYGYTF
CDR3nt: TGTGCCAGCAGTTTATCTTTCAACAGGGGGCGATCGTATGGCTACACCTTC

abundance: NA
d_gene: TRBD2
j_gene: TRBJ2-7
v_gene: TRBV30
CDR3aa: CAWSRNSGIYEQYF
CDR3nt: TGTGCCTGGAGTAGGAATAGCGGGATCTACGAGCAGTACTTC

abundance: NA
d_gene: TRBD2
j_gene: TRBJ2-6
v_gene: TRBV11-3
CDR3aa: CASSPGTSGWGSGANVLTF
CDR3nt: TGTGCCAGCAGCCCCGGGACTAGCGGTTGGGGCTCTGGGGCCAACGTCCTGACTTTC